This TCR beta chain is drawn from a study of immune evolution from preneoplasia to lung adenocarcinoma. This CDR3 has 15 residues. CDR1 is LGHNA, CDR2 YSLEER, per germline. Losses at the gene ends were 2 bases for V and 6 bases for J; bases not matched to a gene: 6. Profiled with immunoSEQ multiplex PCR; TCRdb holds only in-frame clones, not every one. The repertoire consists of about 4,200 clones, with around 74% occurring once and the leading ten covering around 11%. The source is a person aged 70 to 79 with lung adenocarcinoma. The chain couples TRBV4-3 to TRBJ2-7; 11 bases line up with TRBD2. Material for sequencing was FFPE minimally invasive lung adenocarcinoma tissue. The CDR3 DNA sequence: TGCGCCAGCAGCCAAACTAGCGGGAGTCTCGGCGAGCAGTACTTC. Translated, it gives CASSQTSGSLGEQYF.